This paragraph covers one T cell receptor (beta chain) sequence. This sample was taken from a study of Ad26.COV2.S vaccination and SARS-CoV-2 variants. V was clipped by 4 bases and J by 12 bases, with 13 bases between them. The V gene's germline CDR1 is LGHDT and CDR2 YNNKEL (reference sequence). The CDR3 runs to 13 residues. Described treatment: about 20 received Ad26.COV2.S at low or high dose, single or two shots; roughly five received placebo; per-sample allocation not given. Sampling was done on day 63 after the first vaccine or placebo injection. TCRdb's copy holds only in-frame clones and misses some; the assay was immunoSEQ multiplex PCR. The top ten hold under 3.5% of the sample, which has about 390,000 clones, about 88% seen once.

This receptor was identified in a person between 18 and 65 years old who received the Ad26.COV2.S COVID-19 vaccine or a placebo. The chain recombines TRBV3-1 (or the pseudogene TRBV3-2) with TRBJ1-6, with D tentatively TRBD1 (6 bases). The sequences come from peripheral blood, collected in a trial of Ad26.COV2.S vaccine versus placebo. DNA for the CDR3: TGTGCCAGCAGCCCCAACAGGGAAGGACCCCTCCACTTT. Translated, it gives CASSPNREGPLHF.